Sequencing of this T cell receptor (beta chain) was carried out in a study of persistence of HIV-infected CD4 T cells. The stimulus was lysate of CMV-infected fibroblasts, 9 to 10 ug/mL. Sorted nonresponding memory CD4+ T cells were CD40L-negative, CD69-negative, CD45RO-high. PBMCs were depleted of CD8+ T cells before stimulation. General observations from the study: Antigen-responding cells were enriched for degenerate expanded CDR3beta sequences. CMV- and Gag-responding cells had lower TCRbeta richness than CD3/CD28-responding cells.

The immunoSEQ assay was version 4, run in survey mode. The protocol was immunoSEQ multiplex PCR, while the TCRdb copy is restricted to in-frame clones and leaves out a portion. Among some 31,000 clones, roughly 82% were seen once, and the ten largest hold about 0.86%. Looked up from germline, CDR1 is SQVTM and CDR2 is ANQGSEA. V was shortened by 7 bases and J by 8 bases, with 15 bases between the two germline ends. This CDR3 has 12 residues. Comments on this clone: Its antigen is undetermined.

The V call is TRBV29-1, the J call TRBJ2-1; D possibly corresponds to TRBD2 (5 bases). Sequences were derived from CD4+ T cells sorted from PBMCs after approximately 19-hour stimulation, sampled from a patient who received antiretroviral therapy. The origin of this receptor is an adult man with HIV who was CMV-seropositive. CDR3: CSALRVLDEQFF. The CDR3 DNA is TGCAGCGCCCTTCGGGTACTAGATGAGCAGTTCTTC.